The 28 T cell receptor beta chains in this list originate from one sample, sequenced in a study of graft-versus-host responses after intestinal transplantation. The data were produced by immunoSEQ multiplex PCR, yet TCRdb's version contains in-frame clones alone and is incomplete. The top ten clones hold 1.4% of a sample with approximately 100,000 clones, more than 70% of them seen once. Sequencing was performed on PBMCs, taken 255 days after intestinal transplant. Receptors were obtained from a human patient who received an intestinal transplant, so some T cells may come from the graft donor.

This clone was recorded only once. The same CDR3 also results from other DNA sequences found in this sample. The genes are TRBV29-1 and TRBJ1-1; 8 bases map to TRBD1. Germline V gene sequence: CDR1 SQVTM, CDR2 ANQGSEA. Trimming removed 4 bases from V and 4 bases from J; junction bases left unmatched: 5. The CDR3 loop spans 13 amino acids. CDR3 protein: CSVAGTGGTEAFF. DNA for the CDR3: TGCAGCGTTGCCGGGACAGGAGGCACTGAAGCTTTCTTT.

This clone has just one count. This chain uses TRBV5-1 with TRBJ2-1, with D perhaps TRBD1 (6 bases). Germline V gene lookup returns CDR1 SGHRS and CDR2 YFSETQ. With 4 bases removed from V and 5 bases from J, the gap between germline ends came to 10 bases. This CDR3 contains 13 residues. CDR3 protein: CASSTGQNNEQFF. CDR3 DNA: TGCGCCAGCAGCACGGGACAAAACAATGAGCAGTTCTTC.

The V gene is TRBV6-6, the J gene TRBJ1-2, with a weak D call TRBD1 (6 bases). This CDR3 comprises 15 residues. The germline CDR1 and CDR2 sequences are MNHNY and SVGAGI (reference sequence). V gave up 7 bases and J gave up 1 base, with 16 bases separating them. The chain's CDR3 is CASTPGDTGNYGYTF. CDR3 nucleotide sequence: TGTGCCAGCACTCCGGGGGACACGGGTAACTATGGCTACACCTTC.

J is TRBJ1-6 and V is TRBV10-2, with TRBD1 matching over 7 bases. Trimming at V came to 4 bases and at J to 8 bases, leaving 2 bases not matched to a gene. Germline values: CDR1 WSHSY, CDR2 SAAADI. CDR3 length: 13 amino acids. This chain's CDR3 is CASSGDSDSPLHF. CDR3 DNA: TGCGCCAGCAGTGGGGACAGTGATTCACCCCTCCACTTT.

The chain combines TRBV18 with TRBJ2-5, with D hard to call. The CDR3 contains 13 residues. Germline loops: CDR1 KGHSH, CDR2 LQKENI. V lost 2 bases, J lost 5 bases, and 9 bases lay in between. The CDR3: CASSPMPTETQYF. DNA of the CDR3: TGTGCCAGCTCACCAATGCCGACGGAGACCCAGTACTTC.

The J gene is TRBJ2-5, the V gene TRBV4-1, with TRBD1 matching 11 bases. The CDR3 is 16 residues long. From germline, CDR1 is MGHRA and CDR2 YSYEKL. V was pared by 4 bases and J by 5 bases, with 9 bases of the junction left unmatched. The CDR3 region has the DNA TGCGCCAGCAGCCGGGGACAGGGGGTCATGTCGGAGACCCAGTACTTC. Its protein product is CASSRGQGVMSETQYF.

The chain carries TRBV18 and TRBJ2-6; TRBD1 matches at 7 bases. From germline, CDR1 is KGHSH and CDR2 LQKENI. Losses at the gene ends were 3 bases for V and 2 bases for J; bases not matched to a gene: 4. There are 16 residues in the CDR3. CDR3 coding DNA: TGTGCCAGCTCACCTCGGACAGGACCTGGGGCCAACGTCCTGACTTTC. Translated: CASSPRTGPGANVLTF.

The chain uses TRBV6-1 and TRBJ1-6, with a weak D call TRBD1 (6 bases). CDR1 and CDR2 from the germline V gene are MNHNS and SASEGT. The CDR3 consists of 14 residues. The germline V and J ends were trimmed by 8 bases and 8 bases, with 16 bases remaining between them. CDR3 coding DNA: TGTGCCAGCTCGACGACAGGCAATTATTCACCCCTCCACTTT. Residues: CASSTTGNYSPLHF.

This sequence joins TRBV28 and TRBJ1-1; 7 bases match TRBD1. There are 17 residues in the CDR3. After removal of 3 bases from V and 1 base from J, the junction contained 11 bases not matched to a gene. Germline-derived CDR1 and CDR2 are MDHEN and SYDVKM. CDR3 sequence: CASSFNRGAPGNTEAFF. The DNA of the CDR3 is TGTGCCAGCAGTTTTAACAGGGGTGCCCCGGGGAACACTGAAGCTTTCTTT. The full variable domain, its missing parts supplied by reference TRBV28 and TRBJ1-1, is DVKVTQSSRYLVKRTGEKVFLECVQDMDHENMFWYRQDPGLGLRLIYFSYDVKMKEKGDIPEGYSVSREKKERFSLILESASTNQTSMYLCASSFNRGAPGNTEAFFGQGTRLTVV.

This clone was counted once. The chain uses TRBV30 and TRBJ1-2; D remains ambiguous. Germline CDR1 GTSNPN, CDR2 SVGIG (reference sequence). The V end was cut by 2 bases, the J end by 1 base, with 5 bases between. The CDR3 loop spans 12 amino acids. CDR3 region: CAWSYFNYGYTF. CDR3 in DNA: TGTGCCTGGAGTTACTTTAACTATGGCTACACCTTC.

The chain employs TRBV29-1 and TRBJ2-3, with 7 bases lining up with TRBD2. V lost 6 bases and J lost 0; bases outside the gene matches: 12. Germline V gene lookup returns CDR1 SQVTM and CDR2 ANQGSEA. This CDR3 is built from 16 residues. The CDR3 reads CSVGPLSGGSTDTQYF. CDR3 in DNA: TGCAGCGTGGGCCCCCTATCGGGAGGTAGCACAGATACGCAGTATTTT.

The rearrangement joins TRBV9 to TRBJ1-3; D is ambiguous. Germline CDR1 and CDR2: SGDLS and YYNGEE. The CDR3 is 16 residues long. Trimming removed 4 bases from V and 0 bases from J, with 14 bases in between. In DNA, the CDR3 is TGTGCCAGCAGCCCCCGCCGGGATCTCTCTGGAAACACCATATATTTT. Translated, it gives CASSPRRDLSGNTIYF. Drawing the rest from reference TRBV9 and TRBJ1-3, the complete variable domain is DSGVTQTPKHLITATGQRVTLRCSPRSGDLSVYWYQQSLDQGLQFLIQYYNGEERAKGNILERFSAQQFPDLHSELNLSSLELGDSALYFCASSPRRDLSGNTIYFGEGSWLTVV.

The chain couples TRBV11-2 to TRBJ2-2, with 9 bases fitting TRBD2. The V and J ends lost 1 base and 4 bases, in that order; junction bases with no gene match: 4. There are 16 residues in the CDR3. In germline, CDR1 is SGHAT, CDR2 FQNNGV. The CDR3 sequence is CASSLGASGTTGELFF. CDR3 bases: TGTGCCAGCAGCTTAGGGGCTAGCGGGACCACCGGGGAGCTGTTTTTT.

CDR3 protein: CASSIYREGGSPLHF. The CDR3, as DNA: TGTGCCAGCAGTATCTACCGAGAGGGCGGATCACCCCTCCACTTT. This sequence joins TRBV28 and TRBJ1-6, with D hard to call. Trimming took 5 bases from V and 10 from J, leaving 18 bases between them. The CDR3 runs 15 residues. CDR1 is MDHEN, CDR2 SYDVKM, per germline.

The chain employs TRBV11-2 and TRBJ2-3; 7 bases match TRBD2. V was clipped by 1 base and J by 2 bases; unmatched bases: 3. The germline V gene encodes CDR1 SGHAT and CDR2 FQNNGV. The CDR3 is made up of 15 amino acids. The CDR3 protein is CASSLVGGFTDTQYF. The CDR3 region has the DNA TGTGCCAGCAGCTTAGTCGGGGGGTTCACAGATACGCAGTATTTT.

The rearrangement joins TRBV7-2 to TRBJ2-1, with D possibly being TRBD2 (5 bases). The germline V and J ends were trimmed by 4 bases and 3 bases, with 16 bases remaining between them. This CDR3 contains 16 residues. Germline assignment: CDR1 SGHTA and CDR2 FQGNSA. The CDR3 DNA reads TGTGCCAGCAGCTCCCCCGGGGTAGCCCACTACAATGAGCAGTTCTTC. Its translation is CASSSPGVAHYNEQFF. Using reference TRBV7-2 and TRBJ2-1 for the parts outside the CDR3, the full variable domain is GAGVSQSPSNKVTEKGKDVELRCDPISGHTALYWYRQSLGQGLEFLIYFQGNSAPDKSGLPSDRFSAERTGGSVSTLTIQRTQQEDSAVYLCASSSPGVAHYNEQFFGPGTRLTVL.

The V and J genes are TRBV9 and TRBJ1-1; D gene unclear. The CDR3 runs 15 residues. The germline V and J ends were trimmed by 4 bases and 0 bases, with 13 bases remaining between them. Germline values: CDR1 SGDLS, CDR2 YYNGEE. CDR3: CASSFGWQLNTEAFF. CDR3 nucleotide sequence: TGTGCCAGCAGCTTCGGTTGGCAGCTGAACACTGAAGCTTTCTTT.

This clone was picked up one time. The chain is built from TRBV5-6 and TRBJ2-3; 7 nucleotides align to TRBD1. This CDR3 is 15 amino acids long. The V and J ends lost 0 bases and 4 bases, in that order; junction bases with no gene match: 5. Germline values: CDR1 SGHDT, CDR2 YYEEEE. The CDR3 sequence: CASSLGSRGSDTQYF. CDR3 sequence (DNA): TGTGCCAGCAGCTTGGGGTCCAGGGGGTCAGATACGCAGTATTTT. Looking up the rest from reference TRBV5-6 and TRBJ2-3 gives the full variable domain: DAGVTQSPTHLIKTRGQQVTLRCSPKSGHDTVSWYQQALGQGPQFIFQYYEEEERQRGNFPDRFSGHQFPNYSSELNVNALLLGDSALYLCASSLGSRGSDTQYFGPGTRLTVL.

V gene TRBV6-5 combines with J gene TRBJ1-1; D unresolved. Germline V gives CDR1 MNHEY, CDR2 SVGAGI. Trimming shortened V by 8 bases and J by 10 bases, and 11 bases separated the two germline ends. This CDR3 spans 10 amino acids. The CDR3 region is CASGKRGAFF. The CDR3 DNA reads TGTGCCAGCGGGAAACGAGGAGCTTTCTTT.

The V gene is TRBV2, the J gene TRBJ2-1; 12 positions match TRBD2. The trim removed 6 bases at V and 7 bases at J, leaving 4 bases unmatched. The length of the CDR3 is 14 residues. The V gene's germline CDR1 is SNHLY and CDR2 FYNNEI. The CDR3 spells CASRKGLAGNEQFF. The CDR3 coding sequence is TGTGCCAGCAGGAAGGGACTAGCGGGTAATGAGCAGTTCTTC.

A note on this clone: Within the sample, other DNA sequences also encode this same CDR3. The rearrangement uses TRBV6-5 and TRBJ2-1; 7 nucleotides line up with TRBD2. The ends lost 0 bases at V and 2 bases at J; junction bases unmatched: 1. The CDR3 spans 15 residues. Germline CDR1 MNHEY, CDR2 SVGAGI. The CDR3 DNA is TGTGCCAGCAGTTACTCTGGACTAGCCTACAATGAGCAGTTCTTC. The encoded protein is CASSYSGLAYNEQFF.

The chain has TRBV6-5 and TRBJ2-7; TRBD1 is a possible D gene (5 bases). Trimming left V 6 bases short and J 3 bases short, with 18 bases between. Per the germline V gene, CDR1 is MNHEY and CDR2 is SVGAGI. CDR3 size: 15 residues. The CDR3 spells CASRPTGDPYYEQYF. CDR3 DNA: TGTGCCAGCAGACCTACAGGAGACCCCTACTACGAGCAGTACTTC.

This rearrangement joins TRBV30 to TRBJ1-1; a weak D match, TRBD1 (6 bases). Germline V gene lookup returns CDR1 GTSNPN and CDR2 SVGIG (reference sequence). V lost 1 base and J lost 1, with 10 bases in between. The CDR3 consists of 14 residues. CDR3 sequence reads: CAWSASDRNTEAFF. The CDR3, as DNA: TGTGCCTGGAGTGCGTCGGACAGGAACACTGAAGCTTTCTTT.

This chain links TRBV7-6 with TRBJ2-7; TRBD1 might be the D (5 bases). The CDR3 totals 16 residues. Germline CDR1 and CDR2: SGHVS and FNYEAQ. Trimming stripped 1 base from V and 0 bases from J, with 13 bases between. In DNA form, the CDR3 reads TGTGCCAGCAGCTTAGGTCTGCAGGGCAGCTCCTACGAGCAGTACTTC. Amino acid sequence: CASSLGLQGSSYEQYF.

CDR3 protein: CASSQGQFQETQYF. CDR3 nucleotide sequence: TGCGCCAGCAGCCAAGGACAGTTCCAAGAGACCCAGTACTTC. This chain links TRBV4-1 with TRBJ2-5, with D perhaps matching TRBD1 (5 bases). The CDR3 spans 14 residues. The V gene's germline CDR1 is MGHRA and CDR2 YSYEKL. With 1 base removed from V and 1 base from J, the gap between germline ends came to 7 bases.

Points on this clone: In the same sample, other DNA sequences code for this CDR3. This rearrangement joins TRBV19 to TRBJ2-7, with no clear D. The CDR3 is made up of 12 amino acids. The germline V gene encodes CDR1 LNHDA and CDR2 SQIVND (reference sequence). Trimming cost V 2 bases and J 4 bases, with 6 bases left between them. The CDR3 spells CASSIPGYEQYF. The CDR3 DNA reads TGTGCCAGTAGTATACCCGGGTACGAGCAGTACTTC.

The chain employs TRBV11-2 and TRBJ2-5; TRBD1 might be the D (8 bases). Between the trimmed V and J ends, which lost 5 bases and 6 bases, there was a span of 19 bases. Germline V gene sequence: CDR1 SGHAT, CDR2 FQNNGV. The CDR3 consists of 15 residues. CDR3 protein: CASSPETGEGKTQYF. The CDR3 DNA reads TGTGCCAGCAGCCCAGAGACAGGGGAGGGAAAGACCCAGTACTTC. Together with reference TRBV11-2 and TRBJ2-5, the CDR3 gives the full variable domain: EAGVAQSPRYKIIEKRQSVAFWCNPISGHATLYWYQQILGQGPKLLIQFQNNGVVDDSQLPKDRFSAERLKGVDSTLKIQPAKLEDSAVYLCASSPETGEGKTQYFGPGTRLLVL.

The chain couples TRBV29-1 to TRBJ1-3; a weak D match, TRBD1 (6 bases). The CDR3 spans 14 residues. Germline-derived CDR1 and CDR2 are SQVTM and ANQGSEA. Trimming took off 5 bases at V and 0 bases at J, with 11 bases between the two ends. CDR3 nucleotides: TGCAGCGTTTCGGGGGCCAACTCTGGAAACACCATATATTTT. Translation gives CSVSGANSGNTIYF.